These 29 T cell receptor beta chains were sequenced from one sample in a study of blood T cells in healthy people across ages. Combining a sample-barcoded 5' primer with a J-beta primer mix, a second PCR ran for about 7 to 11 cycles. MiXCR, run by TCRdb on the 5' RACE reads, gives a single entry per CDR3 protein. The data contain 1 million to 1.2 million distinct CDR3 sequences, roughly two fifths of them seen just once; the ten biggest clones take up around 12%. Sequenced: blood. The origin of the receptors is a young man in good health.

This CDR3 is CSPPFEQFF. In DNA form, the CDR3 reads TGCAGCCCCCCTTTTGAGCAGTTCTTC. The rearrangement uses TRBV29-1 and TRBJ2-1, with no clear D. This CDR3 spans 9 amino acids. Germline loops: CDR1 SQVTM, CDR2 ANQGSEA. V lost 8 bases and J 9 bases, leaving 8 bases between the germline ends.

The chain carries TRBV6-2 or TRBV6-3 and TRBJ1-1, with D unresolved. CDR1 is MNHEY, CDR2 SVGEGT, per germline. This CDR3 comprises 13 residues. V was trimmed by 5 bases and J by 6 bases, leaving 13 bases between them. CDR3 loop: CASSGREGPEAFF. As DNA, the CDR3 is TGTGCCAGCAGTGGTAGAGAGGGTCCTGAAGCTTTCTTT.

The V call is TRBV5-1, the J call TRBJ1-1; D is perhaps TRBD1 (5 bases). Germline V CDR1 and CDR2: SGHRS, YFSETQ. The CDR3 consists of 15 residues. V was pared by 4 bases and J by 2 bases, with 15 bases between. CDR3 loop: CASSRTQGFNTEAFF. The CDR3 DNA sequence: TGCGCCAGCAGCCGTACTCAGGGATTTAACACTGAAGCTTTCTTT. The whole variable domain, remainder taken from reference TRBV5-1 and TRBJ1-1, is KAGVTQTPRYLIKTRGQQVTLSCSPISGHRSVSWYQQTPGQGLQFLFEYFSETQRNKGNFPGRFSGRQFSNSRSEMNVSTLELGDSALYLCASSRTQGFNTEAFFGQGTRLTVV.

This rearrangement joins TRBV15 to TRBJ1-1; a weak D match, TRBD1 (5 bases). V was shortened by 5 bases and J by 4 bases, with 8 bases between the two germline ends. The CDR3 has 12 amino acids. CDR1 is LNHNV, CDR2 YYDKDF, per germline (reference sequence). The CDR3 nucleotides read TGTGCCACCAGCGACAGCTTCACTGAAGCTTTCTTT. This sequence encodes CATSDSFTEAFF.

This CDR3 is CASRPPLDLPTQYF. The CDR3 DNA follows: TGTGCCAGCAGGCCCCCACTTGACTTACCGACCCAGTACTTC. This rearrangement joins TRBV12-3 or TRBV12-4 to TRBJ2-7; D gene unclear. The better agreement between TRBJ2-5 and the DNA end casts doubt on the J call. The length of the CDR3 is 14 residues.

V and J are TRBV20-1 and TRBJ2-7; D may be TRBD1 or TRBD2 (6 bases each). With the DNA end fitting TRBJ2-5 better, the J assignment may be wrong. The length of the CDR3 is 14 residues. Germline lookup yields CDR1 DFQATT and CDR2 SNEGSKA (reference sequence). The CDR3 loop is CSAPLRPGAETQYF. DNA of the CDR3: TGCAGTGCCCCATTGCGGCCGGGGGCAGAGACCCAGTACTTC.

The chain uses TRBV9 and TRBJ2-3; 8 nucleotides agree with TRBD2. The junction had 10 bases not matched to a gene; V was cut back by 4 bases and J by 6 bases. Germline V lookup: CDR1 SGDLS, CDR2 YYNGEE. The CDR3 totals 15 residues. The CDR3 protein is CASSNSGARADTQYF. In DNA, the CDR3 is TGTGCCAGCAGCAATAGCGGGGCTCGGGCTGATACGCAGTATTTT.

On this clonotype: Its ends do not fully match the called genes, so a read error is possible. The genes are TRBV9 and TRBJ1-1; tentatively, D is TRBD1 (5 bases). The length of the CDR3 is 14 residues. Germline assignment: CDR1 SGDLS and CDR2 YYNGEE. The CDR3 spells CAGSATDSNTEAFF. CDR3 sequence (DNA): TGTGCCGGCAGCGCTACAGACAGCAACACTGAAGCTTTCTTT.

This clonotype was observed a handful of times. The V gene is TRBV6-1, the J gene TRBJ2-3, with 10 nucleotides matching TRBD2. Germline lookup yields CDR1 MNHNS and CDR2 SASEGT. Unmatched junction bases numbered 10, after V lost 5 bases and J lost 2 bases. The CDR3 has 17 amino acids. In DNA, the CDR3 is TGTGCCAGCAGTCTCCGGAGTAGCGGGGGGTACACAGATACGCAGTATTTT. This encodes CASSLRSSGGYTDTQYF.

This clonotype was detected only a few times. The chain uses TRBV20-1 and TRBJ1-1; D might be TRBD1 (6 bases). Germline lookup yields CDR1 DFQATT and CDR2 SNEGSKA (reference sequence). The CDR3 extends over 14 amino acids. The V end lost 8 bases, the J end lost 5 bases, and 21 bases lay between the germline ends. CDR3 sequence: CSPRGGGGPTEAFF. Written as DNA, the CDR3 is TGCAGTCCCCGCGGAGGGGGGGGCCCAACTGAAGCTTTCTTT.

This clonotype was recorded a few times. The chain couples TRBV29-1 to TRBJ1-5, with D tentatively TRBD1 (5 bases). The V gene lost 5 bases and the J gene lost 9 bases, with 14 bases spanning the gap. Germline V gene data show CDR1 as SQVTM and CDR2 as ANQGSEA. There are 12 residues in the CDR3. CDR3 sequence reads: CSVKGTLGPQHF. The CDR3 coding sequence is TGCAGCGTTAAAGGGACCCTGGGGCCCCAGCATTTT.

In this sample, this clonotype turned up many times. This chain joins TRBV12-3 or TRBV12-4 and TRBJ1-5; D unresolved. The V gene lost 4 bases and the J gene lost 5 bases, with 9 bases spanning the gap. The CDR3 has 13 amino acids. The CDR3 bases are TGTGCCAGCAGTTACACGCAGTATCAGCCCCAGCATTTT. Residues: CASSYTQYQPQHF.

This clonotype was picked up a small number of times. The rearrangement joins TRBV5-5 to TRBJ1-1, with D possibly TRBD1 on 5 matching bases. The germline gives CDR1 SGHKS, CDR2 YYEKEE (reference sequence). Trimming removed 2 bases at V and 0 bases at J, with 11 bases between. The CDR3 covers 15 residues. DNA of the CDR3: TGTGCCAGCAGCTTTGGGGGTGATTTGAACACTGAAGCTTTCTTT. Translating it yields CASSFGGDLNTEAFF.

The gene calls are TRBV7-3 and TRBJ2-1, with D perhaps TRBD2 (5 bases). Germline V gene sequence: CDR1 SGHTA, CDR2 FQGTGA. The CDR3 runs 16 residues. The V and J ends lost 5 bases and 1 base respectively, with 15 bases between them. The CDR3 reads CASSPERGRSYNEQFF. For the CDR3, the DNA is TGTGCCAGCAGCCCAGAACGGGGTAGATCCTACAATGAGCAGTTCTTC.

This clonotype showed up just a few times. The chain links TRBV20-1 to TRBJ2-1; D could derive from TRBD1 or TRBD2 (5 bases each). V was trimmed by 5 bases and J by 6 bases, leaving 8 bases between them. Germline V gene lookup returns CDR1 DFQATT and CDR2 SNEGSKA (reference sequence). CDR3 length: 11 amino acids. The CDR3 DNA reads TGCAGTGCTGGGGCGGGCAATGAGCAGTTCTTC. Amino acids: CSAGAGNEQFF.

This clonotype was picked up a small number of times. The CDR3 here is CASSQDFAGGPETQYF. CDR3 sequence (DNA): TGCGCCAGCAGCCAAGATTTCGCGGGGGGGCCAGAGACCCAGTACTTC. The chain combines TRBV4-3 with TRBJ2-5; 9 bases fit TRBD2. V was clipped by 0 bases and J by 4 bases; unmatched bases: 6. Germline CDR1 is LGHNA and CDR2 is YSLEER. This CDR3 has 16 residues.

The rearrangement joins TRBV7-3 to TRBJ1-6, with D unclear. The V end lost 0 bases, the J end lost 1 base, and 4 bases lay between the germline ends. The CDR3 consists of 15 residues. Germline V gives CDR1 SGHTA, CDR2 FQGTGA. The CDR3 protein is CASSLTQSYNSPLHF. DNA for the CDR3: TGTGCCAGCAGCTTAACGCAGTCCTATAATTCACCCCTCCACTTT.

Of note for this clonotype: Relative to the germline gene, one junction end is altered; a read error may explain this. The chain has TRBV13 and TRBJ2-3; TRBD2 matches 11 bases. CDR1 is PRHDT and CDR2 is FYEKMQ in the germline V gene (reference sequence). The CDR3 extends over 15 amino acids. CDR3 amino acids: CAGSITSGGTDTQYF. As DNA, the CDR3 is TGTGCCGGCAGCATAACTAGCGGGGGAACAGATACGCAGTATTTT.

V usage is TRBV12-3 or TRBV12-4 and J usage is TRBJ2-3, with a possible D match to TRBD1 (6 bases). The V end was cut by 4 bases, the J end by 5 bases, with 19 bases between. The CDR3 runs 16 residues. CDR3 DNA: TGTGCCAGCAGTTCGTCATTCACACCCAGGGGAGATACGCAGTATTTT. Translation gives CASSSSFTPRGDTQYF.

The chain recombines TRBV30 with TRBJ2-2; 10 positions match TRBD2. Trimming took 4 bases from V and 2 from J; bases not matched to a gene: 7. The germline V gene has CDR1 GTSNPN and CDR2 SVGIG (reference sequence). The CDR3 spans 16 residues. The CDR3 loop is CAWTIAGGLNTGELFF. DNA for the CDR3: TGTGCCTGGACCATAGCGGGGGGCCTAAACACCGGGGAGCTGTTTTTT. Looking up the rest from reference TRBV30 and TRBJ2-2 gives the full variable domain: SQTIHQWPATLVQPVGSPLSLECTVEGTSNPNLYWYRQAAGRGLQLLFYSVGIGQISSEVPQNLSASRPQDRQFILSSKKLLLSDSGFYLCAWTIAGGLNTGELFFGEGSRLTVL.

The CDR3 sequence: CAISESPSGQGFSNQPQHF. DNA of the CDR3: TGTGCCATCAGTGAGTCCCCCTCGGGGCAGGGGTTTAGCAATCAGCCCCAGCATTTT. The V call is TRBV10-3, the J call TRBJ1-5; tentative D call: TRBD1 (6 bases). Germline CDR1 reads ENHRY; CDR2 reads SYGVKD. The CDR3 length is 19 residues. V lost 0 bases, J lost 0 bases, and 18 bases lay in between.

This clonotype showed up just a few times. The J gene is TRBJ2-7, the V gene TRBV12-3 or TRBV12-4, with 12 bases aligning to TRBD2. CDR3 size: 15 residues. V gave up 1 base and J gave up 3 bases; unmatched junction bases: 1. The DNA for the CDR3 is TGTGCCAGCAGTTTAGGGACTAGCGGGATCTACGAGCAGTACTTC. Protein: CASSLGTSGIYEQYF.

This chain connects TRBV29-1 to TRBJ1-2; 9 bases match TRBD1. Trimming cost V 6 bases and J 8 bases; bases outside gene matches: 10. The CDR3 is 13 residues long. Germline loops: CDR1 SQVTM, CDR2 ANQGSEA. The CDR3 coding sequence is TGCAGCGTATCCGACAGGGGGTCAGGCGGCTACACCTTC. Translating gives CSVSDRGSGGYTF.

The table lists this clonotype with a few counts. The chain has TRBV5-1 and TRBJ2-2; no clear D gene. The CDR3 has 13 residues. The germline gives CDR1 SGHRS, CDR2 YFSETQ. The V gene lost 8 bases and the J gene lost 3 bases, with 11 bases spanning the gap. The CDR3 reads CASRILDTGELFF. CDR3 nucleotides: TGCGCCAGTCGTATTCTTGACACCGGGGAGCTGTTTTTT.

There are a few counts of this clonotype. This CDR3 is CASRPGTFTNTQYF. CDR3 sequence (DNA): TGTGCCAGCAGACCCGGGACCTTCACGAATACGCAGTATTTT. The V and J genes are TRBV27 and TRBJ2-3, with D perhaps given as TRBD1 or TRBD2 (5 bases each). This CDR3 is built from 14 residues. The germline V gene encodes CDR1 MNHEY and CDR2 SMNVEV (reference sequence). Trimming took off 6 bases at V and 7 bases at J, with 17 bases between the two ends.

The CDR3 reads CASSQDFESYEQYF. The CDR3 DNA reads TGCGCCAGCAGCCAAGATTTTGAGAGCTACGAGCAGTACTTC. The chain joins TRBV4-3 to TRBJ2-4, with D hard to call. With the DNA end fitting TRBJ2-7 better, the J assignment may be wrong. Germline V CDR1 and CDR2: LGHNA, YSLEER. CDR3 length: 14 amino acids.

This clonotype came up a few times. V is TRBV7-2 and J is TRBJ2-7; D call uncertain. Germline V lookup: CDR1 SGHTA, CDR2 FQGNSA. The CDR3 covers 12 residues. V lost 6 bases, J lost 7 bases, and 13 bases lay in between. The CDR3 bases are TGTGCCAGCAGTCCTCACAACAATGAGCAGTACTTC. Its protein is CASSPHNNEQYF.

This clonotype was observed a handful of times. The gene calls are TRBV7-3 and TRBJ2-1; no firm D call. This CDR3 has 14 residues. Germline V gene data show CDR1 as SGHTA and CDR2 as FQGTGA. V shed 4 bases and J shed 2 bases, with 9 bases lying between them. The CDR3 is CASSSSAAYNEQFF. CDR3 nucleotide sequence: TGTGCCAGCAGCTCCTCGGCAGCCTACAATGAGCAGTTCTTC.

This clonotype has just a few counts. The rearrangement links TRBV3-1 to TRBJ1-2, with TRBD1 matching 7 bases. Germline V gene lookup returns CDR1 LGHDT and CDR2 YNNKEL (reference sequence). J gave up 2 bases and V 3 bases, and 6 bases lay outside the gene matches. There are 15 residues in the CDR3. CDR3 nucleotides: TGTGCCAGCAGCCAGGACAGGAGACAGAACTATGGCTACACCTTC. Translating it yields CASSQDRRQNYGYTF.